This T cell receptor (beta chain) comes out of a study of blood T cell repertoires in COVID-19. Whole-study context: Whether acute or convalescent, the COVID-19 samples came from the United States, Italy and Spain.

V lost 5 bases and J lost 1, with 11 bases in between. CDR3 length: 15 residues. From germline, CDR1 is MDHEN and CDR2 SYDVKM. The assay was immunoSEQ multiplex PCR, and TCRdb's table has in-frame clones only and misses some. The data hold around 270,000 clones, with over 70% observed a single time. Participant ages covered about 18 to 90 years across 24 US areas. Clinical history reported by participants formed the basis on which cohorts were assigned. Individuals in the exposed group had encountered a COVID-19 case within 2 weeks preceding study entry. The origin of this receptor is a woman in her thirties or forties who had been exposed to COVID-19. Sequencing used PBMCs or T cells enriched from blood (not recorded which). The chain employs TRBV28 and TRBJ2-2; D is perhaps TRBD1 (6 bases). The CDR3 region is CASSVARGNTGELFF. As DNA, the CDR3 is TGTGCCAGCAGTGTAGCCAGGGGGAACACCGGGGAGCTGTTTTTT.